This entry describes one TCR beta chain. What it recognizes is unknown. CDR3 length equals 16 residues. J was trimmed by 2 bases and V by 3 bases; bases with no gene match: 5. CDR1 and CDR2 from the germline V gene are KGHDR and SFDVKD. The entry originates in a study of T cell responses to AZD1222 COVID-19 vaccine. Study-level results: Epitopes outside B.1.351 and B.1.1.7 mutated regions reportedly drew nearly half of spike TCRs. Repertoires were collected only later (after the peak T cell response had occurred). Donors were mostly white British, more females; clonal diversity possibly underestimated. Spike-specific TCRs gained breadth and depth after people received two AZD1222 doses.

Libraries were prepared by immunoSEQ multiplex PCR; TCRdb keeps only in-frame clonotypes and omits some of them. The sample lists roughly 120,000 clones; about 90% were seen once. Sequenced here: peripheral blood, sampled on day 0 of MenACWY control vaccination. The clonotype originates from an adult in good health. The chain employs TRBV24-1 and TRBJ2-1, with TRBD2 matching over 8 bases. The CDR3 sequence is CATSDVAGSAYNEQFF. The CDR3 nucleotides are TGTGCCACCAGTGATGTAGCGGGGAGCGCCTACAATGAGCAGTTCTTC.